This record concerns one T cell receptor beta chain sequence. Its target is not known. This may arise from a read error, as a much more abundant clone is one base away. The source of the sample is a study of type 1 and type 2 diabetes patients. Findings and caveats of the study: Type 2 diabetes and control V and J usage correlated highly, roughly 0.97.

From germline, CDR1 is SGHTA and CDR2 FQGNSA. The CDR3 consists of 13 residues. Trimming pared 5 bases from V and 9 bases from J, leaving 11 bases between. Ten milliliters of peripheral blood were collected from each participant. PCR was run on genomic DNA. A primer set of 30 forward and 13 reverse primers amplified the CDR3. A single record per CDR3 protein comes from TCRdb applying MiXCR to the multiplex PCR reads. The sample yields about 290,000 distinct CDR3 sequences, around 47% seen once. The chain recombines TRBV7-2 with TRBJ1-6; D gene ambiguous. Material: peripheral blood mononuclear cells (PBMCs). This clonotype was sampled from a man aged 18 to 30 with type 2 diabetes. CDR3 sequence (DNA): TGTGCCAGCAGCCTCCGAAGAACTTCACCCCTCCACTTT. It is translated as CASSLRRTSPLHF.